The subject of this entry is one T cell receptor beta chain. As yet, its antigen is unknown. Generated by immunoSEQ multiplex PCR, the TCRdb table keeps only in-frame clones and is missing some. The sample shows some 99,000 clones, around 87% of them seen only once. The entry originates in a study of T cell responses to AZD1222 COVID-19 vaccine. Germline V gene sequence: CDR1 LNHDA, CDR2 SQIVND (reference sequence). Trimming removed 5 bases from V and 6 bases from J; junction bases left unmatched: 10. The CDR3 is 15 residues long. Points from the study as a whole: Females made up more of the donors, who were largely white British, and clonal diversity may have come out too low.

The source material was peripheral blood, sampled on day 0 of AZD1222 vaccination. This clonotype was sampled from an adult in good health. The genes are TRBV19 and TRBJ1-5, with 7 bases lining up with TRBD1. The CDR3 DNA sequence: TGTGCCAGTAGTGCCCCCGGGACAGCCGGTCAGCCCCAGCATTTT. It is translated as CASSAPGTAGQPQHF.